The 21 T cell receptor beta chains reported below all come from one sample, sequenced in a study of massively parallel sequencing of T cell beta chains. One entry per CDR3 protein, called by TCRdb with MiXCR from the 5' RACE reads. The repertoire includes about 4,400 distinct CDR3 sequences, around 40% of them detected once, and roughly 2.9% sits in the top ten. Material for sequencing was commercial RNA from peripheral blood pooled from many donors. The origin of the receptors is a pool of human donors in good health; the sample was commercial RNA pooled from many donors.

This clonotype was observed a few times. The V call is TRBV5-1, the J call TRBJ2-5; D might be TRBD2 (5 bases). From germline, CDR1 is SGHRS and CDR2 YFSETQ. The CDR3 runs to 13 residues. V lost 2 bases and J 9 bases, leaving 14 bases between the germline ends. The CDR3 nucleotides read TGCGCCAGCAGCTTAGGTCCGTTGAGGGCCCAGTACTTC. Translated, it gives CASSLGPLRAQYF.

This chain connects TRBV6-2 or TRBV6-3 to TRBJ2-7; D is ambiguous. Germline V CDR1 and CDR2: MNHEY, SVGEGT. Trimming stripped 5 bases from V and 5 bases from J, with 7 bases between. The length of the CDR3 is 11 residues. The CDR3 DNA follows: TGTGCCAGCAGTCACGGCAACGAGCAGTACTTC. The encoded protein is CASSHGNEQYF.

The chain has TRBV3-1 and TRBJ2-7; D perhaps matches TRBD2 (5 bases). The ends were cut back, 1 base at V and 5 bases at J, with 9 bases in the middle. This CDR3 contains 13 residues. The V gene's germline CDR1 is LGHDT and CDR2 YNNKEL (reference sequence). CDR3 sequence reads: CASSQVRGNEQYF. The DNA for the CDR3 is TGTGCCAGCAGCCAAGTGAGAGGGAACGAGCAGTACTTC.

The chain carries TRBV5-1 and TRBJ2-1, with D possibly being TRBD1 (6 bases). The CDR3 spans 13 residues. The V gene lost 2 bases and the J gene lost 9 bases, with 12 bases spanning the gap. CDR1 SGHRS and CDR2 YFSETQ come from the germline V gene. CDR3 in amino acids: CASSLPPGAEQFF. The CDR3 coding sequence is TGCGCCAGCAGCTTACCTCCAGGGGCTGAGCAGTTCTTC.

The chain carries TRBV4-1 and TRBJ2-5; TRBD2 agrees at 7 bases. Looked up from germline, CDR1 is MGHRA and CDR2 is YSYEKL. Trimming took 4 bases from V and 1 from J; bases not matched to a gene: 3. This CDR3 is 14 amino acids long. The CDR3 DNA is TGCGCCAGCAGCCGAAGGGAGGGCCAAGAGACCCAGTACTTC. Its protein product is CASSRREGQETQYF.

This clonotype is deemed large. The genes are TRBV20-1 and TRBJ1-2; D not resolved. This CDR3 is built from 12 residues. The V gene lost 2 bases and the J gene lost 4 bases, with 8 bases spanning the gap. Germline V lookup: CDR1 DFQATT, CDR2 SNEGSKA (reference sequence). CDR3 region: CSARRASYGYTF. CDR3 nucleotide sequence: TGCAGTGCTAGACGGGCGAGCTATGGCTACACCTTC.

The V call is TRBV27, the J call TRBJ1-1, with D possibly being TRBD1 (6 bases). Germline CDR1 and CDR2: MNHEY and SMNVEV (reference sequence). Between the trimmed V and J ends, which lost 4 bases and 7 bases, there was a span of 13 bases. The CDR3 runs 13 residues. The CDR3 here is CASSSTGTGEAFF. The CDR3 nucleotides read TGTGCCAGCAGTTCCACAGGGACGGGTGAAGCTTTCTTT.

The chain carries TRBV7-3 and TRBJ1-1; the D is unclear. CDR1 and CDR2 from the germline V gene are SGHTA and FQGTGA. Trimming removed 0 bases from V and 0 bases from J, with 8 bases in between. The length of the CDR3 is 15 residues. CDR3 residues: CASSLTGEMNTEAFF. The CDR3 nucleotides read TGTGCCAGCAGCTTAACGGGAGAAATGAACACTGAAGCTTTCTTT. Full variable domain (outside the CDR3, taken from reference TRBV7-3 and TRBJ1-1): GAGVSQTPSNKVTEKGKYVELRCDPISGHTALYWYRQSLGQGPEFLIYFQGTGAADDSGLPNDRFFAVRPEGSVSTLKIQRTERGDSAVYLCASSLTGEMNTEAFFGQGTRLTVV.

This clonotype has only a few counts. The rearrangement links TRBV14 to TRBJ1-1; no firm D call. This CDR3 has 12 residues. V was shortened by 0 bases and J by 11 bases, with 10 bases between the two germline ends. The germline CDR1 and CDR2 sequences are SGHDN and FVKESK. DNA of the CDR3: TGTGCCAGCAGCCAAGATGATCGTAGGGCTTTCTTT. Its protein is CASSQDDRRAFF.

V is TRBV5-1 and J is TRBJ2-7, with a possible D match to TRBD2 (6 bases). Per the germline V gene, CDR1 is SGHRS and CDR2 is YFSETQ. V was pared by 0 bases and J by 2 bases, with 12 bases between. The CDR3 has 15 residues. The CDR3 DNA is TGCGCCAGCAGCTTGGCTGGCGGGGACGCCTACGAGCAGTACTTC. It yields the protein CASSLAGGDAYEQYF.

This clonotype was picked up a small number of times. The CDR3 DNA follows: TGCGCCAGCAGTATGACAGTCAATGAGCAGTTCTTC. It is translated as CASSMTVNEQFF. The rearrangement links TRBV10-2 to TRBJ2-1, with D perhaps matching TRBD1 (5 bases). V was clipped by 5 bases and J by 6 bases, with 8 bases between them. CDR3 length: 12 residues. Germline CDR1 WSHSY, CDR2 SAAADI.

The J gene is TRBJ2-3, the V gene TRBV20-1; tentative D call: TRBD2 (5 bases). The germline V gene has CDR1 DFQATT and CDR2 SNEGSKA (reference sequence). The CDR3 runs 14 residues. With 1 base removed from V and 5 bases from J, the gap between germline ends came to 13 bases. The CDR3 DNA sequence: TGCAGTGCTAGAGTAGCGATTGGGATAGATACGCAGTATTTT. Amino acid sequence: CSARVAIGIDTQYF.

The chain joins TRBV11-1 to TRBJ2-2, with 10 bases lining up with TRBD2. This CDR3 is built from 14 residues. The V gene's germline CDR1 is SGHAT and CDR2 FQDESV (reference sequence). With V trimmed by 7 bases and J by 5 bases, 4 bases remained unmatched. The CDR3 loop reads CASILAGETGELFF. For the CDR3, the DNA is TGTGCCAGCATCCTAGCGGGGGAGACCGGGGAGCTGTTTTTT.

The CDR3 DNA sequence: TGTGCCAGCAGCGCCCAAGGGGGGTACCAAGAGACCCAGTACTTC. Its protein product is CASSAQGGYQETQYF. V and J are TRBV7-1 and TRBJ2-5; D is possibly TRBD1 or TRBD2 (6 bases each). TRBV7-1 is an ORF, with its function uncertain. The germline V and J ends were trimmed by 5 bases and 0 bases, with 13 bases remaining between them. This CDR3 comprises 15 residues.

This chain connects TRBV14 to TRBJ1-3, with TRBD1 matching 7 bases. Germline V gene lookup returns CDR1 SGHDN and CDR2 FVKESK. Trimming at V came to 1 base and at J to 2 bases, leaving 5 bases not matched to a gene. The length of the CDR3 is 16 residues. DNA for the CDR3: TGTGCCAGCAGCCAAGCGGACAGGACGACTGGAAACACCATATATTTT. Its translation is CASSQADRTTGNTIYF.

Only a few counts were recorded for this clonotype. The chain uses TRBV29-1 and TRBJ2-5, with TRBD1 as a possible D gene (6 bases). The CDR3 runs to 13 residues. The V and J ends lost 1 base and 6 bases respectively, with 12 bases between them. Germline-derived CDR1 and CDR2 are SQVTM and ANQGSEA. The CDR3, as DNA: TGCAGCGTTGAAGTACAGGGAAGAAAGACCCAGTACTTC. As protein: CSVEVQGRKTQYF.

This clonotype was counted a few times. The J gene is TRBJ2-5, the V gene TRBV25-1; D not certain. The CDR3 covers 10 residues. Trimming shortened V by 5 bases and J by 13 bases, and 11 bases separated the two germline ends. CDR1 and CDR2 from the germline V gene are MGHDK and SYGVNS. The CDR3 here is CASSSSRPYF. CDR3 coding DNA: TGTGCCAGCAGTAGTAGCCGTCCGTACTTC.

In this sample, this clonotype turned up a few times. The V and J genes are TRBV11-3 and TRBJ2-5, with D uncertain. In germline, CDR1 is SGHNT, CDR2 YENEEA. Trimming took off 1 base at V and 1 base at J, with 10 bases between the two ends. CDR3 size: 15 residues. In DNA form, the CDR3 reads TGTGCCAGCAGCTTAGTAGATTCGGGCCAAGAGACCCAGTACTTC. Amino acid sequence: CASSLVDSGQETQYF.

This clonotype was counted between two and nine times. The rearrangement links TRBV6-2 or TRBV6-3 to TRBJ2-1, with TRBD1 matching 11 bases. Germline V lookup: CDR1 MNHEY, CDR2 SVGEGT. With 4 bases clipped from V and 8 bases from J, the junction kept 4 bases outside the gene matches. The CDR3 is 14 residues long. CDR3 loop: CASSWGQGEHEQFF. In DNA, the CDR3 is TGTGCCAGCAGTTGGGGACAGGGGGAGCATGAGCAGTTCTTC.

This chain links TRBV6-2 or TRBV6-3 with TRBJ2-2; 7 bases agree with TRBD2. This CDR3 spans 15 amino acids. CDR1 and CDR2 from the germline V gene are MNHEY and SVGEGT. Losses at the gene ends were 5 bases for V and 3 bases for J; bases not matched to a gene: 6. CDR3 nucleotide sequence: TGTGCCAGCAGTCCCAGCGGGATCGACACCGGGGAGCTGTTTTTT. Its translation is CASSPSGIDTGELFF.

This chain joins TRBV20-1 and TRBJ1-5; 7 bases agree with TRBD1. The V segment lost 3 bases and the J segment 7 bases; nucleotides outside the gene matches: 6. Looked up from germline, CDR1 is DFQATT and CDR2 is SNEGSKA (reference sequence). This CDR3 has 13 amino acids. The CDR3 protein is CSASPDREQPQHF. CDR3 nucleotides: TGCAGTGCTAGTCCTGACAGGGAACAGCCCCAGCATTTT.